The present TCR beta chain was sequenced within a study of graft-versus-host responses after intestinal transplantation. Germline assignment: CDR1 SGHRS and CDR2 YFSETQ. V dropped 0 bases and J dropped 0 bases, with 8 bases sitting between them. This CDR3 comprises 15 residues. Only in-frame clones appear in the TCRdb table, and some are missing; sequencing was by immunoSEQ multiplex PCR. The sample has 50,000 to 75,000 clones, roughly 89% seen once. The authors processed graft tissue to release intraepithelial and lamina propria lymphocytes. A note on this clone: This same CDR3 is encoded by further DNA sequences in the sample.

Sample: ileum tissue, taken around 350 days after transplant. This clonotype was obtained from a human patient who received an intestinal transplant, so some T cells may come from the graft donor. The chain couples TRBV5-1 to TRBJ2-3; D may be TRBD2 (5 bases). CDR3 sequence reads: CASSLAGGSTDTQYF. The CDR3 DNA sequence: TGCGCCAGCAGCTTGGCAGGCGGGAGCACAGATACGCAGTATTTT. Based on the CDR3 plus reference TRBV5-1 and TRBJ2-3, the full variable domain is KAGVTQTPRYLIKTRGQQVTLSCSPISGHRSVSWYQQTPGQGLQFLFEYFSETQRNKGNFPGRFSGRQFSNSRSEMNVSTLELGDSALYLCASSLAGGSTDTQYFGPGTRLTVL.